Below are 29 T cell receptor beta chains sequenced from a single sample in a study of T cells in Graves' hyperthyroidism and ophthalmopathy. Amplification yielded TCR beta CDR3 regions, with RNA transcripts as the source. Carried out on the TCR CDR3, a first-round RT-PCR used the HTBI primer set. TCRdb redid the calling of the multiplex PCR reads with MiXCR, one entry per CDR3 protein. Of fewer than 300,000 distinct CDR3 sequences in the sample, 25% were seen once. The sequenced sample consisted of blood. The receptors come from a man aged 40-55 years with Graves' hyperthyroidism that later progressed to Graves' ophthalmopathy.

This clonotype was counted ten times or more. J is TRBJ2-2 and V is TRBV5-1, with a tentative D call TRBD2 (5 bases). With 3 bases removed from V and 8 bases from J, the gap between germline ends came to 14 bases. This CDR3 comprises 14 residues. Per the germline V gene, CDR1 is SGHRS and CDR2 is YFSETQ. CDR3 DNA sequence: TGCGCCAGCAGCTACCCGACTATTTCGGGGGAGCTGTTTTTT. Protein sequence: CASSYPTISGELFF. The full variable domain, its missing parts supplied by reference TRBV5-1 and TRBJ2-2, is KAGVTQTPRYLIKTRGQQVTLSCSPISGHRSVSWYQQTPGQGLQFLFEYFSETQRNKGNFPGRFSGRQFSNSRSEMNVSTLELGDSALYLCASSYPTISGELFFGEGSRLTVL.

This clonotype was counted ten times or more. The chain joins TRBV7-3 to TRBJ2-7; D not resolved. This CDR3 spans 14 amino acids. The germline V gene has CDR1 SGHTA and CDR2 FQGTGA. Trimming stripped 1 base from V and 1 base from J, with 8 bases between. The CDR3 DNA follows: TGTGCCAGCAGCTTAAGGGCCCGTTCCTACGAGCAGTACTTC. This gives the protein CASSLRARSYEQYF.

This clonotype was recorded many times. The chain carries TRBV2 and TRBJ2-7; D not resolved. The CDR3 has 13 residues. Germline CDR1 and CDR2: SNHLY and FYNNEI. The V end lost 7 bases, the J end lost 7 bases, and 17 bases lay between the germline ends. The CDR3 region has the DNA TGTGCCAGCAAGGGCAGGAGTCTTAGGGAGCAGTACTTC. Its translation is CASKGRSLREQYF.

This clonotype was seen at least ten times. The chain uses TRBV12-3 or TRBV12-4 and TRBJ2-5, with 7 bases lining up with TRBD2. The CDR3 spans 15 residues. V shed 4 bases, J shed 5 bases, and the junction held 10 bases outside the gene matches. The CDR3: CASSSPRRESETQYF. The CDR3 DNA reads as TGTGCCAGCAGTTCCCCCCGGCGGGAGAGTGAGACCCAGTACTTC.

V and J are TRBV6-2 or TRBV6-3 and TRBJ1-5; D may be TRBD1 (6 bases). CDR3 length: 15 amino acids. Trimming took 6 bases from V and 3 from J, leaving 15 bases between them. Per the germline V gene, CDR1 is MNHEY and CDR2 is SVGEGT. This CDR3 is CASRTGTLTNQPQHF. CDR3 bases: TGTGCCAGCAGAACCGGGACACTTACCAATCAGCCCCAGCATTTT.

This clonotype was found a few times. The chain carries TRBV12-3 or TRBV12-4 and TRBJ2-7, with 8 bases fitting TRBD1. This CDR3 region has 14 residues. V was pared by 6 bases and J by 4 bases, with 8 bases of the junction left unmatched. As DNA, the CDR3 is TGTGCCAGCAGGGGGACAGGCCAGAATTACGAGCAGTACTTC. It codes for CASRGTGQNYEQYF.

The gene calls are TRBV6-5 and TRBJ1-2, with 9 bases fitting TRBD1. This CDR3 region has 16 residues. Germline V gene lookup returns CDR1 MNHEY and CDR2 SVGAGI. J lost 5 bases, V lost 0 bases, and 7 bases had no gene match. CDR3 sequence: CASSYSRTGERYGYTF. The CDR3 DNA follows: TGTGCCAGCAGTTACTCCCGGACAGGGGAAAGATATGGCTACACCTTC.

This clonotype occurred many times. The chain recombines TRBV28 with TRBJ2-5; D is tentatively TRBD1 or TRBD2 (7 bases each). Per germline, CDR1 MDHEN and CDR2 SYDVKM. The CDR3 covers 14 residues. Between the trimmed V and J ends, which lost 7 bases and 5 bases, there was a span of 17 bases. The CDR3 loop reads CASTYNRGGETQYF. CDR3 in DNA: TGTGCCAGCACATATAACAGGGGAGGGGAGACCCAGTACTTC.

This clonotype was counted at least ten times. The rearrangement uses TRBV30 and TRBJ2-7, with TRBD2 matching over 10 bases. V dropped 0 bases and J dropped 2; count of bases not matched to a gene: 4. The germline CDR1 and CDR2 sequences are GTSNPN and SVGIG (reference sequence). This CDR3 has 15 amino acids. CDR3: CAWSVRLAGAYEQYF. CDR3 sequence (DNA): TGTGCCTGGAGTGTACGTCTAGCGGGGGCCTACGAGCAGTACTTC. The variable domain in full, with the rest retrieved from reference TRBV30 and TRBJ2-7, is SQTIHQWPATLVQPVGSPLSLECTVEGTSNPNLYWYRQAAGRGLQLLFYSVGIGQISSEVPQNLSASRPQDRQFILSSKKLLLSDSGFYLCAWSVRLAGAYEQYFGPGTRLTVT.

V and J are TRBV6-5 and TRBJ2-1, with 8 bases that match TRBD1. The CDR3 has 13 amino acids. Trimming cost V 6 bases and J 4 bases; bases outside gene matches: 2. CDR1 MNHEY and CDR2 SVGAGI come from the germline V gene. The CDR3: CASRWTGYNEQFF. CDR3 DNA sequence: TGTGCCAGCAGGTGGACAGGGTACAATGAGCAGTTCTTC.

This clonotype was counted ten times or more. The V and J genes are TRBV7-9 and TRBJ1-5; D remains ambiguous. This CDR3 comprises 14 residues. Germline V lookup: CDR1 SEHNR, CDR2 FQNEAQ (reference sequence). Trimming left V 4 bases short and J 0 bases short, with 7 bases between. The CDR3 DNA sequence: TGTGCCAGCAGCTCCGGGGATAGCAATCAGCCCCAGCATTTT. Its translation is CASSSGDSNQPQHF.

This clonotype was seen at least ten times. The chain carries TRBV20-1 and TRBJ2-7; D gene uncertain. The CDR3 has 11 residues. The V and J ends lost 2 bases and 3 bases respectively, with 5 bases between them. The germline gives CDR1 DFQATT, CDR2 SNEGSKA (reference sequence). CDR3 loop: CSARLFYEQYF. The CDR3 nucleotides read TGCAGTGCTAGACTCTTCTACGAGCAGTACTTC.

This clonotype was observed at least ten times. The J gene is TRBJ2-5, the V gene TRBV10-3, with D perhaps matching TRBD1 or TRBD2 (6 bases each). From germline, CDR1 is ENHRY and CDR2 SYGVKD. The ends were cut back, 2 bases at V and 1 base at J, with 14 bases in the middle. This CDR3 has 16 residues. The CDR3 loop reads CAISEPGAATQETQYF. DNA for the CDR3: TGTGCCATCAGTGAGCCGGGGGCTGCAACCCAAGAGACCCAGTACTTC.

This clonotype occurred once. The chain links TRBV28 to TRBJ2-7; TRBD2 agrees at 11 bases. The J segment lost 3 bases and the V segment lost 10 bases, leaving 5 bases of the junction unmatched. This CDR3 has 13 amino acids. Germline V gene sequence: CDR1 MDHEN, CDR2 SYDVKM. Here the CDR3 DNA reads TGTGCCACCGGGACTAGCGGATACTACGAGCAGTACTTC. Translated: CATGTSGYYEQYF. The whole variable domain, filled in from reference TRBV28 and TRBJ2-7, reads DVKVTQSSRYLVKRTGEKVFLECVQDMDHENMFWYRQDPGLGLRLIYFSYDVKMKEKGDIPEGYSVSREKKERFSLILESASTNQTSMYLCATGTSGYYEQYFGPGTRLTVT.

The chain uses TRBV12-5 and TRBJ2-7; 11 positions match TRBD2. Trimming took 1 base from V and 6 from J; bases not matched to a gene: 5. Germline V gives CDR1 LGHNT, CDR2 FRNRAP. The CDR3 contains 15 residues. This chain's CDR3 is CASGLGLAGGREQYF. The CDR3, as DNA: TGTGCTAGTGGTTTGGGGCTAGCGGGAGGTCGCGAGCAGTACTTC.

The J gene is TRBJ1-2, the V gene TRBV18; D uncertain. V dropped 5 bases and J dropped 6 bases, with 19 bases sitting between them. Germline lookup yields CDR1 KGHSH and CDR2 LQKENI. CDR3 length: 15 residues. CDR3 in amino acids: CASSSLGDSANGYTF. DNA for the CDR3: TGTGCCAGCTCATCCCTCGGAGACTCAGCTAATGGCTACACCTTC.

This clonotype turned up a few times. This chain connects TRBV6-5 to TRBJ2-2; D possibly corresponds to TRBD2 (5 bases). The CDR3 extends over 14 amino acids. Germline values: CDR1 MNHEY, CDR2 SVGAGI. The V end was cut by 0 bases, the J end by 3 bases, with 5 bases between. In nucleotides, the CDR3 is TGTGCCAGCAGTTACTCGGGAGACACCGGGGAGCTGTTTTTT. This gives the protein CASSYSGDTGELFF.

This clonotype was detected many times. This chain uses TRBV20-1 with TRBJ2-7; the match to TRBD1 covers 8 bases. CDR1 DFQATT and CDR2 SNEGSKA come from the germline V gene (reference sequence). The CDR3 has 13 residues. J gave up 4 bases and V 2 bases, and 4 bases lay outside the gene matches. Here the CDR3 DNA reads TGCAGTGCTAGAAACAGGGGGTTATACGAGCAGTACTTC. Its protein product is CSARNRGLYEQYF.

V and J are TRBV15 and TRBJ2-7; 9 nucleotides match TRBD1. The CDR3 is made up of 13 amino acids. V dropped 3 bases and J dropped 6; count of bases not matched to a gene: 3. The V gene's germline CDR1 is LNHNV and CDR2 YYDKDF (reference sequence). Here the CDR3 DNA reads TGTGCCACCAGCAGCGACAGGGGGGTCGAGCAGTACTTC. Its translation: CATSSDRGVEQYF.

Ten or more counts support this clonotype. The CDR3 sequence is CASRPHRDGYTF. The CDR3 DNA reads as TGTGCCAGCAGGCCGCACAGGGATGGCTACACCTTC. The rearrangement joins TRBV6-1 to TRBJ1-2; D might be TRBD1 (6 bases). The germline gives CDR1 MNHNS, CDR2 SASEGT. Between the trimmed V and J ends, which lost 6 bases and 6 bases, there was a span of 11 bases. This CDR3 region has 12 residues.

This clonotype was observed a handful of times. The chain recombines TRBV18 with TRBJ2-5; D call uncertain. Germline CDR1 and CDR2: KGHSH and LQKENI. The V and J ends lost 0 bases and 2 bases respectively, with 7 bases between them. The CDR3 consists of 14 residues. CDR3 bases: TGTGCCAGCTCACCACCTGCACAGCAAGAGACCCAGTACTTC. Translating it yields CASSPPAQQETQYF.

The chain employs TRBV7-8 and TRBJ2-7, with D possibly matching TRBD1 (5 bases). Trimming removed 3 bases at V and 3 bases at J, with 9 bases between. CDR1 and CDR2 (germline): SGHVS, FQNEAQ. The CDR3 is 13 amino acids. CDR3 bases: TGTGCCAGCAGCTTCTTCAGGGACTACGAGCAGTACTTC. It specifies CASSFFRDYEQYF.

The table lists this clonotype with many counts. The chain uses TRBV10-1 and TRBJ2-5; 9 bases agree with TRBD2. There are 15 residues in the CDR3. The germline V gene has CDR1 WNHNN and CDR2 SYGVQD (reference sequence). V trimming: 0 bases; J trimming: 2 bases; junction bases outside the gene matches: 1. Here the CDR3 reads CASSESGLAQETQYF. CDR3 nucleotides: TGCGCCAGCAGTGAGTCGGGACTAGCTCAAGAGACCCAGTACTTC.

In its sample, this clonotype was seen many times. The rearrangement uses TRBV25-1 and TRBJ2-7; D gene unclear. The CDR3 has 15 amino acids. From germline, CDR1 is MGHDK and CDR2 SYGVNS. Trimming removed 4 bases at V and 6 bases at J, with 19 bases between. CDR3 sequence reads: CASSVSPLSGCEQYF. CDR3 nucleotide sequence: TGTGCCAGCAGTGTATCGCCACTCTCGGGTTGCGAGCAGTACTTC.

J is TRBJ2-5 and V is TRBV12-3 or TRBV12-4; D is perhaps TRBD1 (5 bases). Trimming pared 5 bases from V and 3 bases from J, leaving 10 bases between. This CDR3 comprises 13 residues. CDR3 loop: CASSQAGKETQYF. In DNA form, the CDR3 reads TGTGCCAGCAGTCAGGCAGGGAAAGAGACCCAGTACTTC.

This clonotype was recorded many times. The chain uses TRBV11-1 and TRBJ1-2, with unresolved D. The CDR3 contains 16 residues. Germline V gives CDR1 SGHAT, CDR2 FQDESV (reference sequence). V lost 3 bases and J lost 2, with 16 bases in between. The CDR3 DNA reads TGTGCCAGCAGCTTCGGAGTGAGCACACCAAACTATGGCTACACCTTC. This sequence encodes CASSFGVSTPNYGYTF. Full variable domain (missing parts from reference TRBV11-1 and TRBJ1-2): EAEVAQSPRYKITEKSQAVAFWCDPISGHATLYWYRQILGQGPELLVQFQDESVVDDSQLPKDRFSAERLKGVDSTLKIQPAELGDSAMYLCASSFGVSTPNYGYTFGSGTRLTVV.

This clonotype was recorded at least ten times. V and J are TRBV11-1 and TRBJ2-7, with a weak D call TRBD1 (6 bases). The CDR3 is made up of 13 amino acids. The germline V and J ends were trimmed by 5 bases and 4 bases, with 12 bases remaining between them. Germline CDR1 reads SGHAT; CDR2 reads FQDESV (reference sequence). Written as DNA, the CDR3 is TGTGCCAGCAGCCACGCCAGGGGTTACGAGCAGTACTTC. Residues: CASSHARGYEQYF.

The chain links TRBV11-1 to TRBJ2-2; D possibly corresponds to TRBD2 (6 bases). CDR3 length: 16 residues. Germline V CDR1 and CDR2: SGHAT, FQDESV (reference sequence). V dropped 7 bases and J dropped 4 bases, with 19 bases sitting between them. CDR3 sequence: CASITGGPSSTGELFF. CDR3 DNA: TGTGCCAGCATAACCGGGGGACCCTCTTCCACCGGGGAGCTGTTTTTT.

This clonotype was recorded many times. This chain joins TRBV5-1 and TRBJ2-4, with 16 bases that match TRBD2. This CDR3 comprises 18 residues. V gave up 4 bases and J gave up 3 bases; unmatched junction bases: 7. Germline loops: CDR1 SGHRS, CDR2 YFSETQ. The DNA for the CDR3 is TGCGCCAGCAGCCTGGGACTAGCGGGAGGGCAAGGCAAAAACATTCAGTACTTC. This gives the protein CASSLGLAGGQGKNIQYF.